This is a list of T cell receptor beta chains from one sample in a study of shared clonotypes between healthy human individuals. Using immunoSEQ multiplex PCR, the repertoire was profiled, and TCRdb retains in-frame clones only, with some absent. The sample records about 180,000 clones, roughly 93% being singletons. The material sequenced was naive CD4+ T cells sorted from blood. These receptors were obtained from a woman between 25 and 40 years old in good health. CDR3s include the opening cysteine and the closing phenylalanine or tryptophan. The D gene is left open where the match is weak. Rows give clone size only sometimes, using once, few, many, or a class for an expanded clone.

v_call: TRBV5-1
j_call: TRBJ2-7
clone_size: .
d_call: TRBD2
cdr3_nt: TGCGCCAGCAGCTACATTAGCGGGAGTATCCACGAGCAGTACTTC
cdr3_aa: CASSYISGSIHEQYF

v_call: TRBV2
j_call: TRBJ1-5
clone_size: few
d_call: .
cdr3_nt: TGTGCCAGCAGTGAAGGACAGCCTGGGCAGCCCCAGCATTTT
cdr3_aa: CASSEGQPGQPQHF

v_call: TRBV6-1
j_call: TRBJ2-2
clone_size: .
d_call: .
cdr3_nt: TGTGCCAGCCGAGGGTTCACCGGGGAGCTGTTTTTT
cdr3_aa: CASRGFTGELFF

v_call: TRBV1
j_call: TRBJ2-4
clone_size: .
d_call: .
cdr3_nt: TGCACCAGCAGCCAAGATGGGGGAGGGCCGAAAAACATTCAGTACTTC
cdr3_aa: CTSSQDGGGPKNIQYF

v_call: TRBV5-1
j_call: TRBJ1-5
clone_size: .
d_call: TRBD1
cdr3_nt: TGCGCCAGCAGCTTGGAGGGACAGGGCTCGAATCAGCCCCAGCATTTT
cdr3_aa: CASSLEGQGSNQPQHF

v_call: TRBV5-1
j_call: TRBJ2-6
clone_size: .
d_call: .
cdr3_nt: TGCGCCAGCAGCTTGATCGAATCTGGGGCCAACGTCCTGACTTTC
cdr3_aa: CASSLIESGANVLTF

v_call: TRBV28
j_call: TRBJ1-1
clone_size: .
d_call: .
cdr3_nt: TGTGCCAGCAGTTTTGATGGGCCGAACACTGAAGCTTTCTTT
cdr3_aa: CASSFDGPNTEAFF

v_call: TRBV7-2
j_call: TRBJ2-7
clone_size: .
d_call: .
cdr3_nt: TGTGCCAGCAGCCCCCGGGACGCTCCCGAGCAGTACTTC
cdr3_aa: CASSPRDAPEQYF

v_call: TRBV19
j_call: TRBJ2-1
clone_size: .
d_call: .
cdr3_nt: TGTGCCAGTAGTAAGTCCACCGGGAGTATCTACAATGAGCAGTTCTTC
cdr3_aa: CASSKSTGSIYNEQFF

v_call: TRBV2
j_call: TRBJ2-7
clone_size: .
d_call: .
cdr3_nt: TGTGCCAGCAAGCTAGCTAACGAGCAGTACTTC
cdr3_aa: CASKLANEQYF

v_call: TRBV7-5
j_call: TRBJ1-1
clone_size: .
d_call: .
cdr3_nt: TGTGTCAGAAGCCAAGCGCCGGAGAACACTGAAGCTTTCTTT
cdr3_aa: CVRSQAPENTEAFF

v_call: TRBV18
j_call: TRBJ2-3
clone_size: .
d_call: .
cdr3_nt: TGTGCCAGCTCCCCCTCATTGGGGAGCACAGATACGCAGTATTTT
cdr3_aa: CASSPSLGSTDTQYF

v_call: TRBV7-9
j_call: TRBJ1-2
clone_size: .
d_call: .
cdr3_nt: TGTGCCAGCAGCTTAGGTGCTGACGTTAGCTATGGCTACACCTTC
cdr3_aa: CASSLGADVSYGYTF

v_call: TRBV7-9
j_call: TRBJ1-4
clone_size: .
d_call: .
cdr3_nt: TGTGCCAGCAGCAGCCGGGCCCAAAATGAAAAACTGTTTTTT
cdr3_aa: CASSSRAQNEKLFF

v_call: TRBV6-5
j_call: TRBJ2-7
clone_size: .
d_call: TRBD1
cdr3_nt: TGTGCCAGCAGTTACCACAGGGGGCCCTCCTACGAGCAGTACTTC
cdr3_aa: CASSYHRGPSYEQYF

v_call: TRBV9
j_call: TRBJ2-7
clone_size: .
d_call: TRBD2
cdr3_nt: TGTGCCAGCAGCCCGGCTAGCGGTTCCTACGAGCAGTACTTC
cdr3_aa: CASSPASGSYEQYF

v_call: TRBV5-6
j_call: TRBJ1-2
clone_size: .
d_call: .
cdr3_nt: TGTGCCAGCAGCCGACAAACAGGAGTCTATGGCTACACCTTC
cdr3_aa: CASSRQTGVYGYTF

v_call: TRBV10-1
j_call: TRBJ2-7
clone_size: .
d_call: TRBD2
cdr3_nt: TGCGCCAGCAGTGAGAGCGGACTAGCGCCCTACGAGCAGTACTTC
cdr3_aa: CASSESGLAPYEQYF

v_call: TRBV28
j_call: TRBJ2-3
clone_size: .
d_call: .
cdr3_nt: TGTGCCAGCAGTTCCTCGACAGGACCCTCCACAGATACGCAGTATTTT
cdr3_aa: CASSSSTGPSTDTQYF

v_call: TRBV11-2
j_call: TRBJ2-2
clone_size: .
d_call: .
cdr3_nt: TGTGCCAGCAGCTTAGTCCATGGAGGGACCGGGGAGCTGTTTTTT
cdr3_aa: CASSLVHGGTGELFF

v_call: TRBV7-9
j_call: TRBJ1-4
clone_size: .
d_call: .
cdr3_nt: TGTGCCAGCAGCTTAGGACAGCAAGCTAATGAAAAACTGTTTTTT
cdr3_aa: CASSLGQQANEKLFF

v_call: TRBV19
j_call: TRBJ2-6
clone_size: .
d_call: .
cdr3_nt: TGTGCCAGTACCCGAGGAGTCTCTGGGGCCAACGTCCTGACTTTC
cdr3_aa: CASTRGVSGANVLTF

v_call: TRBV28
j_call: TRBJ2-7
clone_size: once
d_call: .
cdr3_nt: TGTGCCAGCAGCCGACCGACACAGGGATGGGCCTACGAGCAGTACTTC
cdr3_aa: CASSRPTQGWAYEQYF

v_call: TRBV2
j_call: TRBJ1-2
clone_size: .
d_call: .
cdr3_nt: TGTGCCAACCCTGGTGGGGGAAATCGCTACACCTTC
cdr3_aa: CANPGGGNRYTF

v_call: TRBV28
j_call: TRBJ1-5
clone_size: .
d_call: .
cdr3_nt: TGTGCCAGCAGTTTCGGACCTTCAGCTCAGCCCCAGCATTTT
cdr3_aa: CASSFGPSAQPQHF

v_call: TRBV11-2
j_call: TRBJ1-2
clone_size: .
d_call: .
cdr3_nt: TGTGCCAGCAGCCCTACAGGGAGTGGCTACACCTTC
cdr3_aa: CASSPTGSGYTF

v_call: TRBV5-4
j_call: TRBJ1-3
clone_size: .
d_call: TRBD1
cdr3_nt: TGTGCCAGCAGACGACAGGGGGCCTTCTCTGGAAACACCATATATTTT
cdr3_aa: CASRRQGAFSGNTIYF

v_call: TRBV5-1
j_call: TRBJ2-1
clone_size: once
d_call: .
cdr3_nt: TGCGCCAGCAGCTTGGCCAGCCCTTACAATGAGCAGTTCTTC
cdr3_aa: CASSLASPYNEQFF

v_call: TRBV4-1
j_call: TRBJ2-7
clone_size: once
d_call: TRBD1
cdr3_nt: TGCGCCAGCAGCCAACCGGGACAGGGCTACGAGCAGTACTTC
cdr3_aa: CASSQPGQGYEQYF

v_call: TRBV5-1
j_call: TRBJ2-7
clone_size: .
d_call: TRBD1
cdr3_nt: TGCGCCAGCAGCTTCCGGACAGGGGATGGCGAGCAGTACTTC
cdr3_aa: CASSFRTGDGEQYF

v_call: TRBV13
j_call: TRBJ2-3
clone_size: .
d_call: TRBD2
cdr3_nt: TGTGCCAGCAGCCCCGGACTAGCGGGATTGGGGGTAGCAGATACGCAGTATTTT
cdr3_aa: CASSPGLAGLGVADTQYF

v_call: TRBV5-1
j_call: TRBJ1-1
clone_size: .
d_call: .
cdr3_nt: TGCGCCAGCAGGACAGTCCCTCCCATGAACACTGAAGCTTTCTTT
cdr3_aa: CASRTVPPMNTEAFF